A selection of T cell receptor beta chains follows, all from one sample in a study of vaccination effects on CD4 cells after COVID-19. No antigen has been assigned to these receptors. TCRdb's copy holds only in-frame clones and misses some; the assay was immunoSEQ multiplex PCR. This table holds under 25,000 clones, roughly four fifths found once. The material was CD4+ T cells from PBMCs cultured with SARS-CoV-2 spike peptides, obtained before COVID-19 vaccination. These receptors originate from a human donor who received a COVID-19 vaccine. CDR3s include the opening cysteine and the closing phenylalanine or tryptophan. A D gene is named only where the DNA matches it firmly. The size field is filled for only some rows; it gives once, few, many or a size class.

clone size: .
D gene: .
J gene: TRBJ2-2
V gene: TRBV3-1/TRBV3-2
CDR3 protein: CATAGRLNTGELFF
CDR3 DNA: TGTGCCACCGCGGGACGCCTTAACACCGGGGAGCTGTTTTTT

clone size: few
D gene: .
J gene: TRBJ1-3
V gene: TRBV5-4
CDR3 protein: CASSLQQQSGNTIYF
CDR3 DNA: TGTGCCAGCAGCCTACAACAGCAATCTGGAAACACCATATATTTT

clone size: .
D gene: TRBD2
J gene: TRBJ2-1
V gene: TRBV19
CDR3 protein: CASSLSSGGWDEQFF
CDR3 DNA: TGTGCCAGTAGTCTCAGTAGCGGGGGGTGGGATGAGCAGTTCTTC

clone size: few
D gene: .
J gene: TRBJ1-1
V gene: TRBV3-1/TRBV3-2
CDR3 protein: CASSQDLRGRTEAFF
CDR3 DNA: TGTGCCAGCAGCCAAGATCTAAGGGGCCGCACTGAAGCTTTCTTT

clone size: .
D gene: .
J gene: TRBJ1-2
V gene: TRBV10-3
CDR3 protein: CAISERTFDGYTF
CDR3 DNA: TGTGCCATCAGTGAGAGAACTTTCGATGGCTACACCTTC

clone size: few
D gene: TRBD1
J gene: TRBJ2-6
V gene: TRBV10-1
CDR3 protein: CASRRQGTPRSGANVLTF
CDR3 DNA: TGCGCCAGCAGACGACAGGGGACTCCCAGGTCTGGGGCCAACGTCCTGACTTTC

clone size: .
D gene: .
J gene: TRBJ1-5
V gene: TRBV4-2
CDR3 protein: CASSQDQGSGQPQHF
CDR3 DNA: TGTGCCAGCAGCCAAGACCAGGGGTCTGGACAGCCCCAGCATTTT

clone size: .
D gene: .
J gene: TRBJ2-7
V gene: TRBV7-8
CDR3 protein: CASSLAGGSPSYEQYF
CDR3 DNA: TGTGCCAGCAGCTTAGCGGGAGGTTCCCCATCCTACGAGCAGTACTTC

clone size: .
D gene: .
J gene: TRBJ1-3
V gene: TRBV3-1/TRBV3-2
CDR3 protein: CASSPRGGPGNTIYF
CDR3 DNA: TGTGCCAGCAGTCCACGTGGGGGGCCTGGAAACACCATATATTTT

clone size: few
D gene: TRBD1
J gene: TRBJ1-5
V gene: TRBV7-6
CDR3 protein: CASSPFGQANQPQHF
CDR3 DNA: TGTGCCAGCAGCCCATTCGGACAGGCCAATCAGCCCCAGCATTTT

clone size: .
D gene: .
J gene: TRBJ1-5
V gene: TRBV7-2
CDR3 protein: CASSSNHPQPQHF
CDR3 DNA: TGTGCCAGCAGCAGCAACCACCCTCAGCCCCAGCATTTT

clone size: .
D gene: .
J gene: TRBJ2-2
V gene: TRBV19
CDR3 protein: CASSRVGGSGNTGELFF
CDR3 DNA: TGTGCCAGTAGTAGGGTCGGCGGGTCAGGCAACACCGGGGAGCTGTTTTTT

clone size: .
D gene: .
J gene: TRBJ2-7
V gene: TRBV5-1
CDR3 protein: CASAGAPTQNYEQYF
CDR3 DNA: TGCGCCAGCGCCGGGGCTCCAACGCAAAACTACGAGCAGTACTTC

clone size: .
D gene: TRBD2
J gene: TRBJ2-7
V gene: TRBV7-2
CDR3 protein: CASSSHPSSGSYEQYF
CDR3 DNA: TGTGCCAGCAGCTCCCACCCCTCTAGCGGGAGCTACGAGCAGTACTTC

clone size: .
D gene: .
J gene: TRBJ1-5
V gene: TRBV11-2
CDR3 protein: CASSFTAGRNQPQHF
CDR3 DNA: TGTGCCAGCAGCTTTACGGCAGGGAGGAATCAGCCCCAGCATTTT

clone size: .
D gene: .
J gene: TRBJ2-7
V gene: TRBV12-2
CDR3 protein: CASRLRTDTYEQYF
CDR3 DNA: TGTGCAAGTCGCTTAAGGACGGATACCTACGAGCAGTACTTC

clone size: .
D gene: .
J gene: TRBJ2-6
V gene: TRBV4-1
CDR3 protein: CASSQTTGGSGANVLTF
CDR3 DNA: TGCGCCAGCAGCCAAACGACAGGTGGCTCTGGGGCCAACGTCCTGACTTTC

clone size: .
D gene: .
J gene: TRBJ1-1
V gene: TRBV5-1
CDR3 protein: CASSLGTAQATEAFF
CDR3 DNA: TGCGCCAGCAGCTTAGGGACGGCCCAAGCCACTGAAGCTTTCTTT

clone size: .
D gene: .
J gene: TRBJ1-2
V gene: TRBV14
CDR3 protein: CASSLIPGSGYTF
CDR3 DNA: TGTGCCAGCAGCCTCATCCCGGGGAGTGGCTACACCTTC

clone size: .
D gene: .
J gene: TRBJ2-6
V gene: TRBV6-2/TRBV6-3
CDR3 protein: CASSLVGANVLTF
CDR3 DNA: TGTGCCAGCAGCCTCGTAGGGGCCAACGTCCTGACTTTC

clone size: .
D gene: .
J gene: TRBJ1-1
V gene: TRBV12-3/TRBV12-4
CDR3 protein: CASSSQGNTEAFF
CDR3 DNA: TGTGCCAGCAGTTCTCAGGGAAACACTGAAGCTTTCTTT

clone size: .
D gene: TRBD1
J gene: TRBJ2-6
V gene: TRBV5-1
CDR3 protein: CASSLQGASSGANVLTF
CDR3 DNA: TGCGCCAGCAGCCTACAGGGGGCAAGCTCTGGGGCCAACGTCCTGACTTTC

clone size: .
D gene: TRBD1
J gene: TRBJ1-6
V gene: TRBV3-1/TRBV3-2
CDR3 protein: CASSQRLGQGSPLHF
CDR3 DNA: TGTGCCAGCAGCCAAAGACTGGGACAGGGTTCACCCCTCCACTTT

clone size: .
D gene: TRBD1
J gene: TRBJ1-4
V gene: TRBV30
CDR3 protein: CAWSVPVARGRVEKLFF
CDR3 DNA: TGTGCCTGGAGTGTACCGGTTGCAAGGGGGCGAGTCGAAAAACTGTTTTTT

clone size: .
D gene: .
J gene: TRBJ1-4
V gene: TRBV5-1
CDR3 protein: CASSTQTGRREKLFF
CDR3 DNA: TGCGCCAGCAGCACCCAAACAGGGCGGCGGGAAAAACTGTTTTTT

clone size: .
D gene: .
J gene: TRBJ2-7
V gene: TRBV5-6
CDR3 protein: CASSPNSYEQYF
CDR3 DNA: TGTGCCAGCAGCCCGAACTCCTACGAGCAGTACTTC

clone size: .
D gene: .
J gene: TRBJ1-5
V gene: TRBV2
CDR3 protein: CASSEEVTGNQPQHF
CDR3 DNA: TGTGCCAGCAGTGAAGAGGTGACAGGAAATCAGCCCCAGCATTTT

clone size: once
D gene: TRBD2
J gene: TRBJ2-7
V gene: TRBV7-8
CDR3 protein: CASSQQPAGVTSEQYF
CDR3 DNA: TGTGCCAGCAGCCAACAACCAGCGGGAGTTACGTCCGAGCAGTACTTC

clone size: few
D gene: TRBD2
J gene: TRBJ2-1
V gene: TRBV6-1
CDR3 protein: CASSELAGGYNEQFF
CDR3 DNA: TGTGCCAGCAGTGAACTAGCGGGAGGGTACAATGAGCAGTTCTTC

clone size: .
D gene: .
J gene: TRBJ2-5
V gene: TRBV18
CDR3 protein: CASSPPGEETQYF
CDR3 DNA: TGTGCCAGCTCACCCCCCGGGGAAGAGACCCAGTACTTC

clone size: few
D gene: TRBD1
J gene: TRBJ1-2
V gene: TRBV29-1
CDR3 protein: CSVGGQGGYTF
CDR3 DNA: TGCAGCGTAGGGGGACAGGGTGGCTACACCTTC

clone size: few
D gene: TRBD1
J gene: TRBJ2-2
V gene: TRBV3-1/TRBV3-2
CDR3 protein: CASRDRGNTGELFF
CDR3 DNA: TGTGCCAGCAGGGACAGGGGGAACACCGGGGAGCTGTTTTTT

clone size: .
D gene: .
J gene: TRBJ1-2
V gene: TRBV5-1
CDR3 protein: CASSLEGLSYTF
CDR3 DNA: TGCGCCAGCAGCTTGGAGGGACTTAGCTACACCTTC

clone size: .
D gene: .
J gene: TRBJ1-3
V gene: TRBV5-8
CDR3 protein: CASSLGARSGNTIYF
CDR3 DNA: TGTGCCAGCAGCTTGGGTGCCCGCTCTGGAAACACCATATATTTT

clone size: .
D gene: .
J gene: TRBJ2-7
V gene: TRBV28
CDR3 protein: CASQRTAGSSEQYF
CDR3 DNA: TGTGCCAGCCAAAGAACCGCCGGATCATCGGAGCAGTACTTC

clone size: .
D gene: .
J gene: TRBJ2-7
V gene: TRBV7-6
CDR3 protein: CASSLYPGGQRYEQYF
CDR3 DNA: TGTGCCAGCAGCTTATATCCCGGGGGCCAGAGGTACGAGCAGTACTTC

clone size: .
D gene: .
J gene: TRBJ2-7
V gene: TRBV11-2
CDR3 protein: CASARGYEQYF
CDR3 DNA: TGTGCCAGCGCCCGCGGGTACGAGCAGTACTTC

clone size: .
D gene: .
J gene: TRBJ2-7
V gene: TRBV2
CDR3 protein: CASRRGTGLYEQYF
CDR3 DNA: TGTGCCAGCAGGCGCGGGACTGGTCTCTACGAGCAGTACTTC

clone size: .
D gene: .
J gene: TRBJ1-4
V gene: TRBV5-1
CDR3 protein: CASSRGHNEKLFF
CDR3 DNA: TGCGCCAGCAGTAGGGGCCATAATGAAAAACTGTTTTTT

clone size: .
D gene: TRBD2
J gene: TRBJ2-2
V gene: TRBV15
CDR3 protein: CATSRGKRGAVPAGELFF
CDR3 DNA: TGTGCCACCAGCAGAGGGAAGCGGGGGGCCGTCCCCGCCGGGGAGCTGTTTTTT

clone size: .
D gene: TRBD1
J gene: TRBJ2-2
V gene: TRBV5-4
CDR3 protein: CASSSDRVGTGELFF
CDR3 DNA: TGTGCCAGCAGCTCGGACAGGGTGGGCACCGGGGAGCTGTTTTTT

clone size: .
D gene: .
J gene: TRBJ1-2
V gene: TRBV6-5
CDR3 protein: CASSYRLWNYGYTF
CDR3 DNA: TGTGCCAGCAGTTATCGGCTCTGGAACTATGGCTACACCTTC

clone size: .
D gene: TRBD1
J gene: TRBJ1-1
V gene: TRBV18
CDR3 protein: CASSPRAGGIEEAFF
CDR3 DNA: TGTGCCAGCTCACCCCGGGCAGGGGGTATCGAGGAAGCTTTCTTT

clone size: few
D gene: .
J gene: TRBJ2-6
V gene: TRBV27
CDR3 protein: CASSPDGTGANVLTF
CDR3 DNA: TGTGCCAGCAGTCCCGACGGTACGGGGGCCAACGTCCTGACTTTC

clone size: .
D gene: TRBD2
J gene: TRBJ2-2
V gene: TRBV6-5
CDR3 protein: CASSFAGDLSWELFF
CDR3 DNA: TGTGCCAGCAGTTTTGCGGGAGACCTTAGTTGGGAGCTGTTTTTT

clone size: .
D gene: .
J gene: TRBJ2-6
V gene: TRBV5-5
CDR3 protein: CASSLGSGANVLTF
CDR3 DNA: TGTGCCAGCAGCTTGGGAAGTGGGGCCAACGTCCTGACTTTC

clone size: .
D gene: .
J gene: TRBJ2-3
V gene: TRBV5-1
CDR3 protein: CASSKMVVGGIDTQYF
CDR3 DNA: TGCGCCAGCAGCAAAATGGTCGTTGGAGGGATAGATACGCAGTATTTT

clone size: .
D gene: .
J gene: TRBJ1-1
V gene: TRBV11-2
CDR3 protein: CASSFWQRNTEAFF
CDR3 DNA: TGTGCCAGCAGCTTTTGGCAGAGGAACACTGAAGCTTTCTTT

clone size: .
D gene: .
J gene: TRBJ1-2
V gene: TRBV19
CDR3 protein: CARETRTANYGYTF
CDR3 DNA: TGTGCCAGAGAAACTCGCACGGCGAACTATGGCTACACCTTC

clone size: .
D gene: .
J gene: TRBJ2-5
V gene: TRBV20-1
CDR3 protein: CSASKGGPGETQYF
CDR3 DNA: TGCAGTGCTAGTAAGGGGGGGCCAGGGGAGACCCAGTACTTC

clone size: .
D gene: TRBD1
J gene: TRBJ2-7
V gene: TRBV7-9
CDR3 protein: CASSSPKTDRGYEQYF
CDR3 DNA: TGTGCCAGCAGCTCCCCAAAAACGGACAGGGGCTACGAGCAGTACTTC

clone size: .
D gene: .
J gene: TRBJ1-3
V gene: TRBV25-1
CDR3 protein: CASSEAGVGNTIYF
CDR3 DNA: TGTGCCAGCAGTGAAGCAGGGGTTGGAAACACCATATATTTT